The clone carrying this T cell receptor beta chain was counted a single time. The antigen is undetermined. PCR used 60 Vbeta primers and 13 Jbeta primers. Using immunoSEQ multiplex PCR, the repertoire was profiled, and TCRdb retains in-frame clones only, with some absent. Counted here are roughly 200,000 clones, around 80% occurring once; the ten biggest clones make up about 3%. This entry comes from a study of cytomegalovirus exposure and HLA in healthy donors. Study details: Among several hundred genotyped donors, 65% to 90% fell in the Caucasian-associated ancestry cluster.

This CDR3 comprises 14 residues. CDR1 SGHRS and CDR2 YFSETQ come from the germline V gene. Study results and caveats: The sole available immune exposure information was CMV serostatus.

Sequencing was performed on PBMCs. The sequence was obtained from a man aged 30-40 years in good health and CMV-seronegative. The rearrangement uses TRBV5-1 and TRBJ2-5; 9 bases are a match to TRBD1. The J call may not be correct, given that the DNA end is closer to TRBJ2-7. CDR3 sequence (DNA): TGCGCCAGCAGCCCGGGACAGGGCTCCTACGAGCAGTACTTC. Translated, it gives CASSPGQGSYEQYF.